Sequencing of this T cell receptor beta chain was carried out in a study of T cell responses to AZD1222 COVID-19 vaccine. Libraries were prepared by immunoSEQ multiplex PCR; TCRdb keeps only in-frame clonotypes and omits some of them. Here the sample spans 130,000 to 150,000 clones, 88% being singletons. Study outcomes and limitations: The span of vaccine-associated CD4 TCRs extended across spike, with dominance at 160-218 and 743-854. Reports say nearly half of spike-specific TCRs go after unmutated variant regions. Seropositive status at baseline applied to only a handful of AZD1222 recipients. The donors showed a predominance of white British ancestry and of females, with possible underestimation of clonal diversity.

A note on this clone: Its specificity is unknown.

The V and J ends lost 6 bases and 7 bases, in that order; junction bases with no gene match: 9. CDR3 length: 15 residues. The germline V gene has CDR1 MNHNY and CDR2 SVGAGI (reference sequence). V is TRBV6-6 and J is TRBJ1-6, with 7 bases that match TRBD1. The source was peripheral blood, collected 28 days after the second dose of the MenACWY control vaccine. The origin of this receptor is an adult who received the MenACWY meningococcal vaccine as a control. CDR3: CASSSRQGRNSPLHF. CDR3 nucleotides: TGTGCCAGCAGCTCCAGACAGGGAAGGAATTCACCCCTCCACTTT.